The 26 T cell receptor beta chains in this list originate from one sample, sequenced in a study of graft-versus-host responses after intestinal transplantation. Using immunoSEQ multiplex PCR, the repertoire was profiled, and TCRdb retains in-frame clones only, with some absent. The data show about 77,000 clones, over 80% seen once. The sequencing here drew on PBMCs, taken 98 days after intestinal transplantation. Receptors originate from a human patient who received an intestinal transplant, so some T cells may come from the graft donor.

This clone has only one observation. J is TRBJ2-3 and V is TRBV2, with D uncertain. V was shortened by 0 bases and J by 0 bases, with 7 bases between the two germline ends. The CDR3 has 15 amino acids. Germline-derived CDR1 and CDR2 are SNHLY and FYNNEI. The CDR3: CASSEALHSTDTQYF. CDR3 sequence (DNA): TGTGCCAGCAGTGAAGCGCTACACAGCACAGATACGCAGTATTTT.

The V gene is TRBV13, the J gene TRBJ2-3; D may be TRBD2 (5 bases). Deletions cut 1 base from V and 3 bases from J, with 29 bases between. Germline values: CDR1 PRHDT, CDR2 FYEKMQ (reference sequence). The CDR3 runs to 21 residues. CDR3 nucleotide sequence: TGTGCCAGCAGCTTAGAGATCCGGACGGACTCGCTAGGCTTTATAACAGATACGCAGTATTTT. Its translation: CASSLEIRTDSLGFITDTQYF.

DNA for the CDR3: TGTGCCAGCAGCTCCTCCTACGAGCAGTACTTC. Translation: CASSSSYEQYF. This chain links TRBV13 with TRBJ2-7; D remains ambiguous. This CDR3 has 11 residues. CDR1 and CDR2 from the germline V gene are PRHDT and FYEKMQ (reference sequence). Trimming left V 4 bases short and J 0 bases short, with 1 base between.

Remarks on this clone: One end of the junction varies from germline; a read error may be responsible. V and J are TRBV16 and TRBJ1-5; D remains unclear. Germline V gene lookup returns CDR1 KGHSY and CDR2 FQNENV. The CDR3 consists of 14 residues. CDR3: CASSESGSNQPQHF. The DNA for the CDR3 is TGTGCCAGCAGCGAATCGGGAAGCAATCAGCCCCAGCATTTT.

This clone was detected only a few times. The genes are TRBV9 and TRBJ1-2, with 7 bases matching TRBD1. Trimming took 0 bases from V and 3 from J; bases not matched to a gene: 5. The CDR3 covers 15 residues. Germline V gene sequence: CDR1 SGDLS, CDR2 YYNGEE. The CDR3 coding sequence is TGTGCCAGCAGCGTAGCTTCAGGGGGTTACTATGGCTACACCTTC. Amino acids: CASSVASGGYYGYTF. Complete variable domain (other parts from reference TRBV9 and TRBJ1-2): DSGVTQTPKHLITATGQRVTLRCSPRSGDLSVYWYQQSLDQGLQFLIQYYNGEERAKGNILERFSAQQFPDLHSELNLSSLELGDSALYFCASSVASGGYYGYTFGSGTRLTVV.

The count of this clone is one. V is TRBV29-1 and J is TRBJ2-1, with a possible D match to TRBD1 (6 bases). CDR3 size: 14 residues. The V gene's germline CDR1 is SQVTM and CDR2 ANQGSEA. Trimming pared 2 bases from V and 4 bases from J, leaving 12 bases between. The CDR3 nucleotides read TGCAGCGTTGAACAGGGGACCTCATACAATGAGCAGTTCTTC. This translates into CSVEQGTSYNEQFF.

The gene calls are TRBV4-1 and TRBJ2-5; TRBD2 agrees at 8 bases. V trimming: 4 bases; J trimming: 5 bases; junction bases outside the gene matches: 12. The CDR3 is 16 residues long. The germline V gene encodes CDR1 MGHRA and CDR2 YSYEKL. This CDR3 reads CASSPPPAGGGETQYF. CDR3 nucleotide sequence: TGCGCCAGCAGCCCCCCGCCGGCGGGGGGAGGTGAGACCCAGTACTTC.

J is TRBJ1-1 and V is TRBV25-1; a possible D gene is TRBD1 (5 bases). CDR3 length: 13 residues. Per the germline V gene, CDR1 is MGHDK and CDR2 is SYGVNS. V lost 6 bases and J 10 bases, leaving 18 bases between the germline ends. This CDR3 is CASRAGGGSRAFF. The CDR3 DNA reads as TGTGCCAGCAGAGCTGGGGGAGGGAGTCGAGCTTTCTTT.

The chain is built from TRBV5-1 and TRBJ2-5, with a tentative D call TRBD1 (5 bases). This CDR3 spans 17 amino acids. Germline assignment: CDR1 SGHRS and CDR2 YFSETQ. V lost 4 bases and J lost 2, with 21 bases in between. The CDR3 loop is CASSGVLDPREQETQYF. The CDR3 coding sequence is TGCGCCAGCAGCGGCGTACTGGACCCCAGGGAACAAGAGACCCAGTACTTC.

A few counts support this clone. V and J are TRBV7-3 and TRBJ2-1, with 8 nucleotides matching TRBD1. The CDR3 contains 14 residues. J was trimmed by 5 bases and V by 5 bases; bases with no gene match: 5. CDR1 is SGHTA and CDR2 is FQGTGA in the germline V gene. CDR3 nucleotide sequence: TGTGCCAGCAGCCTTGACAGGGGCCACAATGAGCAGTTCTTC. This sequence encodes CASSLDRGHNEQFF. The variable domain in full, with the rest retrieved from reference TRBV7-3 and TRBJ2-1, is GAGVSQTPSNKVTEKGKYVELRCDPISGHTALYWYRQSLGQGPEFLIYFQGTGAADDSGLPNDRFFAVRPEGSVSTLKIQRTERGDSAVYLCASSLDRGHNEQFFGPGTRLTVL.

The chain is built from TRBV9 and TRBJ2-3; no clear D. Germline V gene sequence: CDR1 SGDLS, CDR2 YYNGEE. The CDR3 is 14 residues long. Trimming took 0 bases from V and 6 from J, leaving 11 bases between them. The CDR3 nucleotides read TGTGCCAGCAGCGTAGAGGGTAGTAGGGATACGCAGTATTTT. Translated, it gives CASSVEGSRDTQYF.

The rearrangement joins TRBV11-3 to TRBJ1-1; weak D call: TRBD1 (5 bases). V was cut by 5 bases and J by 8 bases, with 12 bases left in between. Looked up from germline, CDR1 is SGHNT and CDR2 is YENEEA. The CDR3 runs to 12 residues. The CDR3 sequence is CASSLMGPEAFF. The CDR3 bases are TGTGCCAGCAGCCTAATGGGACCGGAAGCTTTCTTT.

This clone was seen only a few times. The chain employs TRBV19 and TRBJ1-1, with a tentative D call TRBD1 (6 bases). The CDR3 sequence is 15 residues long. Trimming pared 7 bases from V and 1 base from J, leaving 16 bases between. CDR1 LNHDA and CDR2 SQIVND come from the germline V gene (reference sequence). In DNA, the CDR3 is TGTGCCAGTACGCTGACAGGTTTTACGAACACTGAAGCTTTCTTT. It is translated as CASTLTGFTNTEAFF.

The genes are TRBV7-9 and TRBJ2-7, with D uncertain. The CDR3 has 14 residues. V was pared by 1 base and J by 3 bases, with 10 bases between. Germline V gives CDR1 SEHNR, CDR2 FQNEAQ (reference sequence). The CDR3 DNA sequence: TGTGCCAGCAGCTTAGACGAGGTAGGCTACGAGCAGTACTTC. As protein: CASSLDEVGYEQYF.

This chain connects TRBV6-5 to TRBJ1-2; D might be TRBD1 (5 bases). In germline, CDR1 is MNHEY, CDR2 SVGAGI. Trimming removed 6 bases from V and 4 bases from J, with 15 bases in between. This CDR3 comprises 14 residues. Here the CDR3 reads CASSPPGTVYGYTF. CDR3 DNA: TGTGCCAGCAGCCCCCCAGGGACCGTCTATGGCTACACCTTC.

The chain joins TRBV9 to TRBJ2-3, with D possibly TRBD1 on 5 matching bases. The V and J ends lost 2 bases and 2 bases respectively, with 12 bases between them. The CDR3 spans 15 residues. Germline V gene data show CDR1 as SGDLS and CDR2 as YYNGEE. The CDR3 spells CASSVGRGDTDTQYF. CDR3 nucleotides: TGTGCCAGCAGCGTGGGGCGAGGCGACACAGATACGCAGTATTTT.

This rearrangement joins TRBV18 to TRBJ2-1, with D unresolved. The CDR3 sequence is 13 residues long. Germline V gene data show CDR1 as KGHSH and CDR2 as LQKENI. The V gene lost 0 bases and the J gene lost 4 bases, with 4 bases spanning the gap. The CDR3 sequence: CASSPPQYNEQFF. The DNA of the CDR3 is TGTGCCAGCTCACCACCCCAGTACAATGAGCAGTTCTTC.

V is TRBV6-5 and J is TRBJ1-6; weak D call: TRBD1 (5 bases). Per germline, CDR1 MNHEY and CDR2 SVGAGI. The CDR3 runs 14 residues. Between the trimmed V and J ends, which lost 2 bases and 10 bases, there was a span of 12 bases. The CDR3 is CASSYTRVLSPLHF. Here the CDR3 DNA reads TGTGCCAGCAGTTACACCAGGGTTCTATCACCCCTCCACTTT.

The chain carries TRBV28 and TRBJ1-2, with TRBD1 identical over 7 bases. Germline V gives CDR1 MDHEN, CDR2 SYDVKM. The V and J ends lost 3 bases and 14 bases, in that order; junction bases with no gene match: 9. The CDR3 is 12 amino acids. DNA of the CDR3: TGTGCCAGCAGTTTCCCAGGGGGGGCACCTACCTTC. Translated, it gives CASSFPGGAPTF.

This chain joins TRBV28 and TRBJ2-7, with 8 bases aligning to TRBD1. With 2 bases clipped from V and 2 bases from J, the junction kept 5 bases outside the gene matches. CDR3 length: 15 amino acids. CDR1 and CDR2 from the germline V gene are MDHEN and SYDVKM. CDR3 residues: CASSLVTGEPYEQYF. The CDR3 DNA reads TGTGCCAGCAGTTTAGTGACAGGGGAGCCCTACGAGCAGTACTTC.

V gene TRBV13 combines with J gene TRBJ2-1; no definite D call. The V and J ends lost 5 bases and 2 bases respectively, with 13 bases between them. The CDR3 has 15 amino acids. CDR1 and CDR2 from the germline V gene are PRHDT and FYEKMQ (reference sequence). The CDR3 loop reads CASSDTSRAYNEQFF. In nucleotides, the CDR3 is TGTGCCAGCAGCGACACTTCTCGAGCCTACAATGAGCAGTTCTTC.

The J gene is TRBJ2-7, the V gene TRBV12-5; 12 positions agree with TRBD2. The V gene end was trimmed by 2 bases and the J gene end by 3 bases; junction bases not matched to a gene: 11. Germline CDR1 and CDR2: LGHNT and FRNRAP. The CDR3 covers 18 residues. The CDR3 region is CASGLTLSRLAGVYEQYF. CDR3 bases: TGTGCTAGTGGTTTGACCCTCTCTAGACTAGCGGGGGTCTACGAGCAGTACTTC.

The V gene is TRBV6-5, the J gene TRBJ2-5, with TRBD1 matching 8 bases. In germline, CDR1 is MNHEY, CDR2 SVGAGI. The ends lost 0 bases at V and 2 bases at J; junction bases unmatched: 5. CDR3 length: 16 amino acids. The CDR3 bases are TGTGCCAGCAGTTACTCCGGGACAGGCATGCAAGAGACCCAGTACTTC. This encodes CASSYSGTGMQETQYF.

V usage is TRBV28 and J usage is TRBJ1-5; TRBD1 is a possible D gene (5 bases). V gave up 5 bases and J gave up 2 bases, with 10 bases separating them. CDR1 is MDHEN, CDR2 SYDVKM, per germline. This CDR3 contains 14 residues. The DNA of the CDR3 is TGTGCCAGCAGTCAACAGGTCGGCAATCAGCCCCAGCATTTT. Its protein is CASSQQVGNQPQHF.

The chain's CDR3 is CASSPGTEGTQYF. The CDR3 DNA follows: TGTGCCAGCAGCCCCGGGACAGAAGGGACCCAGTACTTC. The chain employs TRBV9 and TRBJ2-5; 7 nucleotides line up with TRBD1. Germline loops: CDR1 SGDLS, CDR2 YYNGEE. This CDR3 spans 13 amino acids. Germline trimming cut 4 bases from V and 7 bases from J; bases unmatched to any gene: 7. The variable domain in full, with the rest retrieved from reference TRBV9 and TRBJ2-5, is DSGVTQTPKHLITATGQRVTLRCSPRSGDLSVYWYQQSLDQGLQFLIQYYNGEERAKGNILERFSAQQFPDLHSELNLSSLELGDSALYFCASSPGTEGTQYFGPGTRLLVL.

CDR3 coding DNA: TGCGCCAGCAGCCAAGGGGAAGGGCCCCTCCACTTT. This gives the protein CASSQGEGPLHF. The V and J genes are TRBV4-3 and TRBJ1-6; no definite D call. The length of the CDR3 is 12 residues. Germline CDR1 LGHNA, CDR2 YSLEER. Trimming cost V 1 base and J 13 bases, with 8 bases left between them.